This T cell receptor (beta chain) was documented in a study of T cell changes during pregnancy in multiple sclerosis. Profiling relied on immunoSEQ multiplex PCR, and the TCRdb table lists in-frame clones only, not all of them. The repertoire holds under 55,000 clones, with roughly nine tenths as singletons. Sample: CD8+ T cells from peripheral blood mononuclear cells, taken after pregnancy. The TCR originated in a female donor with multiple sclerosis, enrolled in a pregnancy study.

CDR3 protein: CASSIAAEQGAGAEAFF. The CDR3 DNA reads TGTGCCAGTAGTATAGCGGCGGAACAGGGGGCGGGCGCTGAAGCTTTCTTT. This chain connects TRBV19 to TRBJ1-1, with 9 bases lining up with TRBD1. Looked up from germline, CDR1 is LNHDA and CDR2 is SQIVND (reference sequence). This CDR3 has 17 amino acids. The ends lost 1 base at V and 6 bases at J; junction bases unmatched: 12.